This note documents a single T cell receptor (beta chain) sequence. Its antigen remains unknown. Time point indicated: after neoadjuvant nivolumab, at surgical resection. This sample was taken from a study of neoadjuvant anti-PD-1 for oral cavity cancer. Overall study context: Patients without progression got a fourth dose around day 43.

Whole-study findings and limits: Higher pretreatment Treg/Th17 ratios tracked higher pretreatment blood clonality.

Profiling relied on immunoSEQ multiplex PCR, and the TCRdb table lists in-frame clones only, not all of them. Among roughly 13,000 clones listed, 55% to 75% were seen once. The origin of this receptor is a person between 35 and 79 years old with oral cavity squamous cell carcinoma. Here the sequenced sample was PBMCs, taken after nivolumab (anti-PD-1) treatment.

The CDR3 DNA reads TGTGCCAGCGGGACGGACTCTGGGGCCAACGTCCTGACTTTC. This codes for CASGTDSGANVLTF. The rearrangement joins TRBV6-4 to TRBJ2-6; possibly TRBD1 or TRBD2 for D (5 bases each). Trimming removed 8 bases from V and 0 bases from J, with 8 bases in between. The CDR3 has 14 residues. CDR1 and CDR2 from the germline V gene are MRHNA and SNTAGT.